This TCR beta chain was captured in a study of T-cell memory formation after mild COVID-19 (dated by TCRdb to about 2021). Regarding the research as a whole: TCR sequence clusters from the two donors were largely donor specific. T-cell clones expanding and contracting after mild COVID-19 in two donors were tracked by longitudinal TCRalpha and TCRbeta repertoire sequencing. Two young, previously healthy adult volunteers made up the cohort, one male and one female.

The CDR3 numbers 15 residues from cysteine through phenylalanine. Solely the CDR3 DNA is kept, with 45 bases framed from the first base. CDR1 and CDR2, per the germline V gene, are SGHRS and YFSETQ. V was cut back by 0 bases and J by 0 bases, leaving a gap of 7 bases between them. This clonotype was observed at least ten times. What this receptor recognizes is not known. Base qualities are not provided; no much larger clone lies one nucleotide away. Ficoll-Paque density gradient centrifugation was used to isolate PBMCs. Sequencing was performed on an Illumina NovaSeq 6000. TCRalpha and TCRbeta cDNA libraries were built by 5'RACE with constant-segment primers, adding sample barcodes and unique molecular identifiers. Trizol reagent was used to extract RNA from every sample. Amplification of the libraries took two PCR steps, and the second step added a second sample barcode plus Illumina TruSeq adapters. Libraries were sequenced on an Illumina NovaSeq with 2 x 150 bp paired-end reads. Per the original workflow: The reads were demultiplexed and collapsed into UMI-guided consensus sequences using migec v1.2.7. Using mixcr v2.1.11, UMI consensuses were aligned to TRA and TRB V and J templates and then assembled into clonotypes. A clonotype was counted as expanded or contracted only when both edgeR and NoisET called the clonotype significant, with the noise models trained on biological replicates. For edgeR calls, the cutoffs were a false discovery rate-adjusted p below 0.01 and a log2 fold-change threshold of 1. As an exploratory analysis of dynamics, PCA with hierarchical clustering was applied to max-normalized trajectories of the 1000 most abundant clonotypes. Separately sequenced CD4+ and CD8+ repertoires were used to assign a CD4 or CD8 phenotype to each responding clone. TCRdb reran the public reads through fastp at Q25 and MiXCR, keeping productive beta chains. Rows are combined by CDR3 protein, so each entry shows the most common genes and DNA. TCRdb, not the authors, supplied the V and J calls. The sample contains about 90,000 distinct CDR3 sequences, about 15% of them found a single time. The ten largest clones add up to approximately 40% of the sample.

Study-wide conclusions, independent of this receptor: Contracting CD4+ clones appeared mostly in the CM and EM memory subsets, whereas CD8+ clones were enriched in EMRA. The second-wave clones that peaked on day 37 were not confirmed to be SARS-CoV-2 specific. Clones contracting from day 15 to 85 had balanced CD4/CD8 phenotypes, while a second wave expanding from day 15 to 37 was biased towards CD4+. The study covered only a couple of mild cases, and larger cohorts including severe cases with pre-infection samples were considered necessary. Some responding clones were detected in pre-infection memory, suggesting pre-existing cross-reactive memory T cells joined the SARS-CoV-2 response.

This clonotype was sampled from a man between 18 and 35 years old who had mild COVID-19 (a few samples of this study predate the infection). The sample titles of this study are shuffled in the database, so cell type and time point are left out; the donor was told from shared clones. The chain was built from TRBV5-1 and TRBJ2-1; too little of a D gene remains to name it. The sample consisted of PBMCs or a T cell subset sorted from them (not recorded which). The bases are TGCGCCAGCAGCTTGGCCCTACTCTCCTACAATGAGCAGTTCTTC. This codes for CASSLALLSYNEQFF. Reference TRBV5-1 and TRBJ2-1 genes cover what lies past the CDR3, so the full variable domain is KAGVTQTPRYLIKTRGQQVTLSCSPISGHRSVSWYQQTPGQGLQFLFEYFSETQRNKGNFPGRFSGRQFSNSRSEMNVSTLELGDSALYLCASSLALLSYNEQFFGPGTRLTVL.